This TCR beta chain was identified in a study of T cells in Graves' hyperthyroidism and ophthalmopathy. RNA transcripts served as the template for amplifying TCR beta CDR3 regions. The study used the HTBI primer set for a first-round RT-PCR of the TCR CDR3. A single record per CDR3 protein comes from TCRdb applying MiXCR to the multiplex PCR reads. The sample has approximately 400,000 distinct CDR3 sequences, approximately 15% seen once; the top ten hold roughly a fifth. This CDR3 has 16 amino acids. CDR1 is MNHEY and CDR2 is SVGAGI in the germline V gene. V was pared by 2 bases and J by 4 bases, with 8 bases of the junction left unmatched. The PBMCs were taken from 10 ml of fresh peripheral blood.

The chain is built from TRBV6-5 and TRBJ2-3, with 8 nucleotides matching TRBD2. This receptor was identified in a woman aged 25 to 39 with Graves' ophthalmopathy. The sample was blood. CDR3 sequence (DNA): TGTGCCAGCAGTTACGGGAAAAGCGGGGGCTCAGATACGCAGTATTTT. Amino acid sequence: CASSYGKSGGSDTQYF.